This T cell receptor beta chain was found in a study of cytomegalovirus exposure and HLA in healthy donors. Primers: 60 Vbeta forward and 13 Jbeta reverse. Sequencing was performed with immunoSEQ multiplex PCR; in TCRdb, only in-frame clones are kept and a portion is missing. The sample yields some 130,000 clones, approximately 61% seen once. Germline loops: CDR1 LNHNV, CDR2 YYDKDF (reference sequence). The V end lost 3 bases, the J end lost 5 bases, and 10 bases lay between the germline ends. CDR3 length equals 13 residues. Material for sequencing was PBMCs. The origin of this receptor is a human donor in good health. V gene TRBV15 combines with J gene TRBJ2-5; the D gene is possibly TRBD1 (5 bases). This chain's CDR3 is CATSRSPGETQYF. The CDR3, as DNA: TGTGCCACCAGCAGGTCCCCAGGGGAGACCCAGTACTTC.